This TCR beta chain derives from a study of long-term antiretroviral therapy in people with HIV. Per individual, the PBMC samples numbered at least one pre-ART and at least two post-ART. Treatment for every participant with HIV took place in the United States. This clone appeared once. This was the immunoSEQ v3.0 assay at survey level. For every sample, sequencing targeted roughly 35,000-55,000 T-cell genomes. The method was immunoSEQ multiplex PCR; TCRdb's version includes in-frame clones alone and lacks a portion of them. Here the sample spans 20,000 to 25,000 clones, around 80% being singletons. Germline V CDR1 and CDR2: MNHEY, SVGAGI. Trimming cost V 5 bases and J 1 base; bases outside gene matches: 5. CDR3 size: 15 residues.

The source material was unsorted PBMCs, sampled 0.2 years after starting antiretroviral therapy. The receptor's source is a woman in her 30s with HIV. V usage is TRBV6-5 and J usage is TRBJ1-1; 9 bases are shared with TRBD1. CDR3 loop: CASSNPGQGNTEAFF. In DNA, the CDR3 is TGTGCCAGCAGTAACCCGGGACAGGGGAACACTGAAGCTTTCTTT.